The rows below give T cell receptor beta chains drawn from one sample of a study of beta chain features in type 1 diabetes. TCRdb's copy holds only in-frame clones and misses some; the assay was immunoSEQ multiplex PCR. The sample holds 250,000 to 400,000 clones, 14% seen once. Input material: central memory CD4+ T cells from blood. The receptors originated from a young man in good health. CDR3s include the opening cysteine and the closing phenylalanine or tryptophan. Each record gives: J gene, V gene, clone size, D gene, CDR3 protein, CDR3 DNA. The D gene is left open where the match is weak. Not all rows give a size; the values are once, few, many and, for expanded clones, a class.

>TRBJ2-7|TRBV9|-|-
CASSVAQISEQYF
TGTGCCAGCAGCGTAGCTCAAATCTCCGAGCAGTACTTC
>TRBJ1-2|TRBV29-1|-|TRBD1
CSVGDRDYTF
TGCAGCGTTGGGGACAGGGACTACACCTTC
>TRBJ1-5|TRBV30|many|TRBD1
CAWSEDRARPQHF
TGTGCCTGGAGTGAGGACAGGGCGCGGCCCCAGCATTTT
>TRBJ1-2|TRBV25-1|-|-
CASSEQDYGYTF
TGTGCCAGCAGTGAACAAGACTATGGCTACACCTTC
>TRBJ2-1|TRBV7-2|few|-
CASSKWVAEQFF
TGTGCCAGCAGCAAGTGGGTGGCTGAGCAGTTCTTC
>TRBJ2-2|TRBV7-9|few|TRBD2
CATRTGTSVTGELFF
TGTGCCACCAGGACCGGGACTAGCGTAACCGGGGAGCTGTTTTTT
>TRBJ1-1|TRBV6-6|few|-
CASRRTGMVTEAFF
TGTGCCAGCAGACGCACAGGGATGGTCACTGAAGCTTTCTTT
>TRBJ2-2|TRBV5-4|few|-
CASSLYGQPRTGELFF
TGTGCCAGCAGCCTGTACGGACAGCCGCGCACCGGGGAGCTGTTTTTT
>TRBJ2-1|TRBV18|-|-
CASSPFATYNEQFF
TGTGCCAGCTCACCCTTCGCAACCTACAATGAGCAGTTCTTC
>TRBJ2-1|TRBV10-3|-|TRBD2
CAISRPGTSGNEQFF
TGTGCCATCAGTCGCCCCGGGACTAGCGGCAATGAGCAGTTCTTC
>TRBJ1-1|TRBV27|-|TRBD1
CASSQDRGTEAFF
TGTGCCAGCAGCCAGGACAGGGGCACTGAAGCTTTCTTT
>TRBJ2-2|TRBV5-5|-|-
CASSLRSGELFF
TGTGCCAGCAGCTTGCGGTCCGGGGAGCTGTTTTTT
>TRBJ1-2|TRBV11-2|-|TRBD1
CASSIGQGGYTF
TGTGCCAGCAGCATTGGACAGGGGGGCTACACCTTC
>TRBJ2-1|TRBV28|many|-
CASSTGSRNEQFF
TGTGCCAGCAGTACAGGGTCAAGGAATGAGCAGTTCTTC
>TRBJ1-3|TRBV6-1|few|TRBD1
CASRTGEGNTIYF
TGTGCCAGCAGGACAGGGGAGGGAAACACCATATATTTT
>TRBJ2-5|TRBV10-3|-|TRBD2
CATAAGTSGLQETQYF
TGTGCCACCGCGGCCGGGACTAGCGGGCTTCAAGAGACCCAGTACTTC
>TRBJ1-3|TRBV6-5|-|TRBD1
CASTRDSLPGNTIYF
TGTGCCAGCACTCGGGACAGCCTCCCTGGAAACACCATATATTTT
>TRBJ2-3|TRBV7-9|few|TRBD1
CASSFLTGQSTDTQYF
TGTGCCAGCAGCTTCCTAACGGGACAGTCCACAGATACGCAGTATTTT
>TRBJ2-3|TRBV7-2|-|TRBD2
CASSLASGGIGTQYF
TGTGCCAGCAGCTTAGCTAGCGGGGGCATAGGGACGCAGTATTTT